Each of the 23 T cell receptor beta chains below was sequenced from the same sample in a study of blood T cell repertoires in COVID-19. TCRdb's copy holds only in-frame clones and misses some; the assay was immunoSEQ multiplex PCR. The repertoire includes some 250,000 clones, approximately 84% of them detected once, and 4.4% sits in the top ten. Sequencing used peripheral blood. Source of these receptors: a man aged 45-65 years with active or convalescent COVID-19.

V is TRBV20-1 and J is TRBJ2-1, with 14 bases lining up with TRBD2. The CDR3 is 11 residues long. CDR1 is DFQATT, CDR2 SNEGSKA, per germline (reference sequence). In nucleotides, the CDR3 is TGCAGCTGGACTAGCGGGGGGTACGAATTCTTC. Protein sequence: CSWTSGGYEFF.

The V gene is TRBV4-1, the J gene TRBJ1-4; 10 bases agree with TRBD1. The length of the CDR3 is 16 residues. V trimming: 2 bases; J trimming: 2 bases; junction bases outside the gene matches: 2. CDR1 and CDR2 from the germline V gene are MGHRA and YSYEKL. CDR3 amino acids: CASSQRQGATNEKLFF. DNA of the CDR3: TGCGCCAGCAGCCAACGACAGGGGGCCACTAATGAAAAACTGTTTTTT.

This rearrangement joins TRBV4-1 to TRBJ1-1, with no clear D. The CDR3 is made up of 13 amino acids. Between the trimmed V and J ends, which lost 1 base and 7 bases, there was a span of 10 bases. Germline V lookup: CDR1 MGHRA, CDR2 YSYEKL. The CDR3 sequence: CASSQGGAGEAFF. The CDR3 nucleotides read TGCGCCAGCAGCCAAGGCGGTGCCGGTGAAGCTTTCTTT.

The chain carries TRBV28 and TRBJ1-1; no clear D. V shed 6 bases and J shed 0 bases, with 8 bases lying between them. CDR1 is MDHEN, CDR2 SYDVKM, per germline. The CDR3 totals 13 residues. CDR3 nucleotides: TGTGCCAGCAGACAGTCTATGAACACTGAAGCTTTCTTT. It translates to CASRQSMNTEAFF. Complete variable domain (other parts from reference TRBV28 and TRBJ1-1): DVKVTQSSRYLVKRTGEKVFLECVQDMDHENMFWYRQDPGLGLRLIYFSYDVKMKEKGDIPEGYSVSREKKERFSLILESASTNQTSMYLCASRQSMNTEAFFGQGTRLTVV.

This clone was detected only once. The chain has TRBV15 and TRBJ2-1, with 8 bases lining up with TRBD2. Germline CDR1 and CDR2: LNHNV and YYDKDF (reference sequence). V shed 0 bases and J 4 bases; nucleotides not matched to a gene: 8. This CDR3 has 17 amino acids. This CDR3 is CATSRDRVAGGYNEQFF. The CDR3 bases are TGTGCCACCAGCAGAGATAGAGTTGCGGGGGGTTACAATGAGCAGTTCTTC.

This clone appeared a few times. The rearrangement uses TRBV2 and TRBJ1-5; no firm D call. The germline V gene has CDR1 SNHLY and CDR2 FYNNEI. V dropped 8 bases and J dropped 8 bases, with 22 bases sitting between them. CDR3 size: 15 residues. The CDR3 spells CASDTREAAKKPQHF. CDR3 in DNA: TGTGCCAGCGATACGCGGGAGGCCGCTAAAAAGCCCCAGCATTTT. The whole variable domain, remainder taken from reference TRBV2 and TRBJ1-5, is EPEVTQTPSHQVTQMGQEVILRCVPISNHLYFYWYRQILGQKVEFLVSFYNNEISEKSEIFDDQFSVERPDGSNFTLKIRSTKLEDSAMYFCASDTREAAKKPQHFGDGTRLSIL.

The gene calls are TRBV11-3 and TRBJ2-7; tentatively, D is TRBD2 (5 bases). In germline, CDR1 is SGHNT, CDR2 YENEEA. CDR3 length: 13 amino acids. Trimming shortened V by 5 bases and J by 0 bases, and 8 bases separated the two germline ends. This CDR3 is CASSPGDSYEQYF. The CDR3 DNA reads TGTGCCAGCAGCCCCGGGGACTCCTACGAGCAGTACTTC.

This sequence joins TRBV12-3 or TRBV12-4 and TRBJ1-1, with 7 bases identical to TRBD1. V lost 3 bases to trimming and J lost 11 bases; unmatched junction nucleotides: 3. The CDR3 totals 11 residues. The CDR3 loop reads CASSLGQIAFF. CDR3 nucleotides: TGTGCCAGCAGTTTGGGACAGATCGCTTTCTTT.

This clone was picked up one time. The genes are TRBV7-6 and TRBJ2-7; D might be TRBD2 (6 bases). The CDR3 contains 16 residues. The germline V gene encodes CDR1 SGHVS and CDR2 FNYEAQ. The V end was cut by 0 bases, the J end by 4 bases, with 16 bases between. CDR3: CASSLAWGEGRYEQYF. The CDR3 coding sequence is TGTGCCAGCAGCTTAGCGTGGGGAGAGGGGAGGTACGAGCAGTACTTC.

J is TRBJ1-2 and V is TRBV18; 10 nucleotides align to TRBD1. Looked up from germline, CDR1 is KGHSH and CDR2 is LQKENI. V lost 2 bases to trimming and J lost 2 bases; unmatched junction nucleotides: 2. The CDR3 spans 15 residues. The CDR3 spells CASSPSTGGNYGYTF. DNA of the CDR3: TGTGCCAGCTCACCATCGACAGGGGGCAACTATGGCTACACCTTC.

V usage is TRBV7-7 and J usage is TRBJ1-6; D remains ambiguous. V lost 5 bases and J lost 12, with 8 bases in between. Germline V CDR1 and CDR2: SSHAT, FNYEAQ (reference sequence). The CDR3 consists of 11 residues. CDR3: CASSPRKPLHF. The CDR3, as DNA: TGTGCCAGCAGCCCGCGTAAACCCCTCCACTTT.

The J gene is TRBJ2-5, the V gene TRBV5-5; 7 nucleotides align to TRBD2. The CDR3 is 16 amino acids. Germline V gives CDR1 SGHKS, CDR2 YYEKEE (reference sequence). The trim removed 4 bases at V and 4 bases at J, leaving 13 bases unmatched. CDR3 sequence: CASSLTETSSPETQYF. The DNA for the CDR3 is TGTGCCAGCAGCCTGACGGAGACTAGCTCCCCAGAGACCCAGTACTTC.

The chain is built from TRBV6-5 and TRBJ1-4; TRBD1 might be the D (6 bases). Germline CDR1 is MNHEY and CDR2 is SVGAGI. Between the trimmed V and J ends, which lost 6 bases and 5 bases, there was a span of 10 bases. The CDR3 length is 13 residues. The chain's CDR3 is CASSLDRNEKLFF. The CDR3 region has the DNA TGTGCCAGCAGCCTGGACAGAAATGAAAAACTGTTTTTT.

The CDR3 reads CASSFYGNEQFF. CDR3 sequence (DNA): TGCGCCAGCAGCTTCTACGGTAATGAGCAGTTCTTC. The V and J genes are TRBV5-1 and TRBJ2-1; D remains ambiguous. The germline V gene has CDR1 SGHRS and CDR2 YFSETQ. CDR3 length equals 12 residues. V was shortened by 2 bases and J by 7 bases, with 7 bases between the two germline ends.

This chain joins TRBV27 and TRBJ2-1; 11 nucleotides align to TRBD2. The CDR3 spans 17 residues. Germline lookup yields CDR1 MNHEY and CDR2 SMNVEV (reference sequence). Trimming removed 6 bases from V and 9 bases from J; junction bases left unmatched: 16. CDR3: CASRHSPLAGGQGEQFF. The CDR3 DNA sequence: TGTGCCAGCAGACATAGTCCATTAGCGGGGGGGCAGGGTGAGCAGTTCTTC.

This chain links TRBV6-5 with TRBJ2-3; the match to TRBD2 covers 11 bases. Trimming cost V 6 bases and J 6 bases; bases outside gene matches: 8. Germline V gene sequence: CDR1 MNHEY, CDR2 SVGAGI. There are 15 residues in the CDR3. CDR3 sequence reads: CASSRLAGLFDTQYF. CDR3 DNA: TGTGCCAGCAGCCGACTAGCGGGGTTGTTCGATACGCAGTATTTT.

This chain links TRBV10-3 with TRBJ2-1; 11 nucleotides align to TRBD2. The CDR3 runs to 17 residues. The V gene's germline CDR1 is ENHRY and CDR2 SYGVKD. With V trimmed by 3 bases and J by 7 bases, 11 bases remained unmatched. CDR3 nucleotide sequence: TGTGCCATCAGTGACCAATCCAGACTAGCGGGGATTAATGAGCAGTTCTTC. Amino acids: CAISDQSRLAGINEQFF.

This chain joins TRBV6-5 and TRBJ1-1; 7 positions agree with TRBD1. CDR1 and CDR2 (germline): MNHEY, SVGAGI. The CDR3 is 14 amino acids. The V and J ends lost 10 bases and 1 base, in that order; junction bases with no gene match: 9. CDR3 amino acids: CATQQGPQNTEAFF. In nucleotides, the CDR3 is TGTGCCACACAACAGGGGCCCCAGAACACTGAAGCTTTCTTT.

The V gene is TRBV12-5, the J gene TRBJ1-2, with TRBD1 matching 10 bases. The CDR3 has 16 residues. The germline V gene encodes CDR1 LGHNT and CDR2 FRNRAP. J lost 8 bases, V lost 2 bases, and 11 bases had no gene match. The CDR3, as DNA: TGTGCTAGTGGTTTGTCCCCGGGACAGGGGAGAGAGGGCTACACCTTC. Encoded protein: CASGLSPGQGREGYTF.

This chain uses TRBV3-1 (or the pseudogene TRBV3-2) with TRBJ1-1; TRBD1 is a possible D gene (5 bases). Germline V lookup: CDR1 LGHDT, CDR2 YNNKEL (reference sequence). This CDR3 is 13 amino acids long. Trimming removed 3 bases at V and 7 bases at J, with 12 bases between. CDR3 sequence (DNA): TGTGCCAGCAGCCACCTAAGGGGTGATGAAGCTTTCTTT. The encoded protein is CASSHLRGDEAFF.

J is TRBJ2-5 and V is TRBV23-1, with TRBD1 identical over 9 bases. TRBV23-1 is marked as an open reading frame, function uncertain. The CDR3 spans 18 residues. With V trimmed by 0 bases and J by 6 bases, 14 bases remained unmatched. The CDR3, as DNA: TGCGCCAGCAGTCAATCTGGGTGTGACGGGACAGGGACAAAGACCCAGTACTTC. It encodes CASSQSGCDGTGTKTQYF.

The chain recombines TRBV7-9 with TRBJ2-7; D not resolved. From germline, CDR1 is SEHNR and CDR2 FQNEAQ (reference sequence). The CDR3 runs to 14 residues. Trimming took 1 base from V and 11 from J, leaving 18 bases between them. CDR3 in DNA: TGTGCCAGCAGCTTAGGCGGTGGTGCAGTGTTTGAGTACTTC. This sequence encodes CASSLGGGAVFEYF.

The rearrangement joins TRBV19 to TRBJ1-3; D remains unclear. Germline lookup yields CDR1 LNHDA and CDR2 SQIVND (reference sequence). CDR3 length equals 16 residues. Deletions cut 5 bases from V and 0 bases from J, with 14 bases between. The CDR3 nucleotides read TGTGCCAGTAGTGGACGGACGGACTACTCTGGAAACACCATATATTTT. Its protein is CASSGRTDYSGNTIYF.